This TCR beta chain emerged from a study of T cells after posttransplantation cyclophosphamide. Findings and caveats of the study: After PTCy, TRB diversity resembled that of CNI/methotrexate controls. Donor CD8+ memory clones often dominated recipient blood repertoires at later times. Tissue-infiltrating T cells from skin or gut overlapped little with blood T cells.

Some clones are missing from TCRdb's copy, which holds only in-frame ones; the method was immunoSEQ multiplex PCR. This sample comprises about 30,000 clones, none seen once only. This clone was counted at least ten times. The antigen is undetermined. The germline V gene has CDR1 WSHSY and CDR2 SAAADI. Trimming cost V 2 bases and J 5 bases, with 6 bases left between them. The CDR3 has 12 residues. The clonotype was recovered from a woman aged 25 to 39 in good health and a related stem cell transplant donor. The sequencing input was PBMCs. V and J are TRBV10-2 and TRBJ2-5; D gene unclear. CDR3 amino acids: CASSEPRETQYF. The CDR3 region has the DNA TGCGCCAGCAGTGAGCCCAGGGAGACCCAGTACTTC.